These 22 T cell receptor beta chains share one sample of origin, sequenced in a study of cytomegalovirus exposure and HLA in healthy donors. Primers included in the PCR were 60 Vbeta and 13 Jbeta primers. TCRdb keeps only in-frame clones here, not all; method: immunoSEQ multiplex PCR. The sample lists 160,000 or so clones, about four fifths occurring once. The sequenced material came from PBMCs. The origin of the receptors is a woman in her fifties or sixties in good health and CMV-seronegative.

The rearrangement uses TRBV4-3 and TRBJ2-5; 7 bases are shared with TRBD2. This CDR3 contains 17 residues. The germline CDR1 and CDR2 sequences are LGHNA and YSLEER. V lost 1 base and J lost 5; bases outside the gene matches: 13. For the CDR3, the DNA is TGCGCCAGCAGCCAAGCAAAGACTCCGGGGGGATGGGAGACCCAGTACTTC. This translates into CASSQAKTPGGWETQYF.

V is TRBV7-2 and J is TRBJ1-2, with D maybe TRBD1 (6 bases). CDR1 and CDR2 from the germline V gene are SGHTA and FQGNSA. This CDR3 contains 17 residues. V was trimmed by 1 base and J by 4 bases, leaving 19 bases between them. The DNA for the CDR3 is TGTGCCAGCAGCTTAGGTGGGCAACAGGGAGCTACCTATGGCTACACCTTC. Protein product: CASSLGGQQGATYGYTF.

The rearrangement joins TRBV10-1 to TRBJ1-5, with 7 bases that match TRBD1. CDR3 length: 22 amino acids. The trim removed 4 bases at V and 0 bases at J, leaving 24 bases unmatched. CDR1 and CDR2 (germline): WNHNN, SYGVQD (reference sequence). CDR3 sequence (DNA): TGCGCCAGCAGTGCGTTTACCGACAGGGCGTCATGCGATATCTATAGCAATCAGCCCCAGCATTTT. Protein sequence: CASSAFTDRASCDIYSNQPQHF.

This clone was recorded a few times. The CDR3 reads CASSVTGDTGELFF. CDR3 nucleotide sequence: TGTGCCAGTAGTGTCACAGGGGACACCGGGGAGCTGTTTTTT. V and J are TRBV19 and TRBJ2-2; 7 positions agree with TRBD1. Trimming removed 5 bases from V and 3 bases from J; junction bases left unmatched: 3. CDR1 is LNHDA and CDR2 is SQIVND in the germline V gene (reference sequence). There are 14 residues in the CDR3.

This chain uses TRBV14 with TRBJ2-3; TRBD2 aligns across 11 bases. CDR1 is SGHDN and CDR2 is FVKESK in the germline V gene. The CDR3 contains 14 residues. Trimming took 4 bases from V and 4 from J; bases not matched to a gene: 1. The CDR3 loop reads CASSLAGGPDTQYF. As DNA, the CDR3 is TGTGCCAGCAGCCTAGCGGGAGGGCCAGATACGCAGTATTTT. The full variable domain, in which reference TRBV14 and TRBJ2-3 provide the parts outside the CDR3, is EAGVTQFPSHSVIEKGQTVTLRCDPISGHDNLYWYRRVMGKEIKFLLHFVKESKQDESGMPNNRFLAERTGGTYSTLKVQPAELEDSGVYFCASSLAGGPDTQYFGPGTRLTVL.

The V call is TRBV7-9, the J call TRBJ1-2, with D possibly being TRBD1 (5 bases). Germline CDR1 reads SEHNR; CDR2 reads FQNEAQ (reference sequence). V was shortened by 0 bases and J by 5 bases, with 16 bases between the two germline ends. This CDR3 spans 16 amino acids. The CDR3 sequence: CASSLAMEGNGYGYTF. DNA of the CDR3: TGTGCCAGCAGCTTAGCTATGGAGGGGAACGGATATGGCTACACCTTC.

This clone has a count of ten or more. This chain connects TRBV6-1 to TRBJ2-3; D possibly corresponds to TRBD1 (6 bases). Trimming left V 5 bases short and J 2 bases short, with 14 bases between. The CDR3 sequence is 15 residues long. Germline loops: CDR1 MNHNS, CDR2 SASEGT. CDR3 sequence: CASSTWDTHTDTQYF. CDR3 nucleotides: TGTGCCAGCAGTACCTGGGACACCCACACAGATACGCAGTATTTT.

The chain combines TRBV14 with TRBJ2-1; a possible D gene is TRBD2 (6 bases). This CDR3 contains 15 residues. The V gene lost 0 bases and the J gene lost 2 bases, with 8 bases spanning the gap. Germline values: CDR1 SGHDN, CDR2 FVKESK. CDR3 sequence: CASSQEGGPYNEQFF. The CDR3 DNA sequence: TGTGCCAGCAGCCAAGAGGGAGGCCCCTACAATGAGCAGTTCTTC.

The gene calls are TRBV28 and TRBJ2-7, with D unclear. V lost 6 bases and J lost 6, with 9 bases in between. Per germline, CDR1 MDHEN and CDR2 SYDVKM. The CDR3 covers 11 residues. This CDR3 is CASSPGVEQYF. The CDR3 nucleotides read TGTGCCAGCAGCCCCGGAGTCGAGCAGTACTTC.

The chain carries TRBV9 and TRBJ2-5; 8 positions match TRBD1. V shed 4 bases and J 5 bases; nucleotides not matched to a gene: 10. Germline assignment: CDR1 SGDLS and CDR2 YYNGEE. The length of the CDR3 is 15 residues. DNA of the CDR3: TGTGCCAGCAGCCCGACGACAGGGGCTCTCGAGACCCAGTACTTC. It codes for CASSPTTGALETQYF.

This clone was seen more than once but under ten times. V and J are TRBV28 and TRBJ2-7; 9 bases match TRBD2. Germline-derived CDR1 and CDR2 are MDHEN and SYDVKM. This CDR3 region has 15 residues. With 2 bases clipped from V and 2 bases from J, the junction kept 4 bases outside the gene matches. The CDR3 DNA reads as TGTGCCAGCAGTTTACGCCTAGCGGGGCCCTACGAGCAGTACTTC. Its translation: CASSLRLAGPYEQYF.

This rearrangement joins TRBV7-6 to TRBJ1-1; 10 bases line up with TRBD1. This CDR3 has 15 amino acids. The germline V gene has CDR1 SGHVS and CDR2 FNYEAQ. V was clipped by 1 base and J by 1 base; unmatched bases: 0. The chain's CDR3 is CASSLGTGGNTEAFF. CDR3 bases: TGTGCCAGCAGCTTAGGGACAGGGGGGAACACTGAAGCTTTCTTT.

The chain uses TRBV2 and TRBJ2-3; a weak D match, TRBD1 (5 bases). The CDR3 covers 14 residues. Germline V lookup: CDR1 SNHLY, CDR2 FYNNEI. Trimming stripped 1 base from V and 5 bases from J, with 10 bases between. In nucleotides, the CDR3 is TGTGCCAGCAGTGAAGAGCAGGACATAGATACGCAGTATTTT. It codes for CASSEEQDIDTQYF.

Only a few counts were recorded for this clone. J is TRBJ1-5 and V is TRBV6-5; D might be TRBD1 (6 bases). The CDR3 is made up of 13 amino acids. Germline V gives CDR1 MNHEY, CDR2 SVGAGI. V lost 2 bases to trimming and J lost 4 bases, with 6 bases between them. DNA for the CDR3: TGTGCCAGCAGTTACGACAGGAATCAGCCCCAGCATTTT. Amino acid sequence: CASSYDRNQPQHF.

V usage is TRBV29-1 and J usage is TRBJ2-1; D call uncertain. The ends were cut back, 6 bases at V and 0 bases at J, with 9 bases in the middle. The CDR3 totals 13 residues. Germline CDR1 and CDR2: SQVTM and ANQGSEA. The CDR3 loop reads CSVAGLSYNEQFF. The DNA of the CDR3 is TGCAGCGTGGCTGGGCTCTCCTACAATGAGCAGTTCTTC.

This CDR3 is CASSESGGLNEQFF. DNA of the CDR3: TGTGCCAGCAGTGAATCCGGGGGGCTGAATGAGCAGTTCTTC. The V gene is TRBV2, the J gene TRBJ2-1; D possibly corresponds to TRBD2 (7 bases). The germline CDR1 and CDR2 sequences are SNHLY and FYNNEI. CDR3 length: 14 amino acids. The ends were cut back, 2 bases at V and 7 bases at J, with 12 bases in the middle.

This chain uses TRBV5-6 with TRBJ2-5; maybe TRBD2 (5 bases). The germline V gene has CDR1 SGHDT and CDR2 YYEEEE. The length of the CDR3 is 13 residues. Trimming stripped 4 bases from V and 5 bases from J, with 12 bases between. CDR3 DNA: TGTGCCAGCAGCACTCTAGCATTTGAGACCCAGTACTTC. It codes for CASSTLAFETQYF.

As regards this clone: At one of its ends the junction is not consistent with the germline gene, which may arise from a read error. The rearrangement joins TRBV4-2 to TRBJ1-2; D gene unclear. Germline CDR1 reads LGHNA; CDR2 reads YNFKEQ. This CDR3 region has 13 residues. The CDR3 sequence: CAGSLEGRDGYTF. CDR3 nucleotides: TGTGCCGGCAGCCTTGAAGGGAGGGATGGCTACACCTTC.

The rearrangement links TRBV18 to TRBJ1-2; TRBD1 agrees at 8 bases. The CDR3 has 21 amino acids. Trimming took 4 bases from V and 2 from J; bases not matched to a gene: 24. CDR1 is KGHSH, CDR2 LQKENI, per germline. The CDR3 loop is CASSQSRGPYILPPRNYGYTF. In DNA, the CDR3 is TGTGCCAGCTCACAAAGCAGGGGGCCCTATATCCTACCTCCACGAAACTATGGCTACACCTTC.

This chain connects TRBV19 to TRBJ2-1; possibly TRBD1 for D (6 bases). Trimming removed 3 bases at V and 7 bases at J, with 10 bases between. Germline V gene lookup returns CDR1 LNHDA and CDR2 SQIVND (reference sequence). The CDR3 sequence is 13 residues long. The CDR3 coding sequence is TGTGCCAGTAGTATGGGGCAGGGGAATGAGCAGTTCTTC. Translation: CASSMGQGNEQFF.

This clone has a handful of counts. The chain links TRBV5-5 to TRBJ1-5; 7 bases align to TRBD1. The junction had 7 bases not matched to a gene; V was cut back by 4 bases and J by 6 bases. Germline CDR1 is SGHKS and CDR2 is YYEKEE (reference sequence). The CDR3 is made up of 14 amino acids. The CDR3, as DNA: TGTGCCAGCAGCCGGGACAGCAATGTTCAGCCCCAGCATTTT. Protein product: CASSRDSNVQPQHF.

This chain uses TRBV27 with TRBJ1-5; D may be TRBD1 (5 bases). CDR1 MNHEY and CDR2 SMNVEV come from the germline V gene (reference sequence). V lost 8 bases and J 4 bases, leaving 27 bases between the germline ends. The CDR3 totals 18 residues. CDR3 nucleotides: TGTGCCAGCTGCCCTGGTGGAACGCCCGGGGGAAGAAATCAGCCCCAGCATTTT. Its translation: CASCPGGTPGGRNQPQHF.